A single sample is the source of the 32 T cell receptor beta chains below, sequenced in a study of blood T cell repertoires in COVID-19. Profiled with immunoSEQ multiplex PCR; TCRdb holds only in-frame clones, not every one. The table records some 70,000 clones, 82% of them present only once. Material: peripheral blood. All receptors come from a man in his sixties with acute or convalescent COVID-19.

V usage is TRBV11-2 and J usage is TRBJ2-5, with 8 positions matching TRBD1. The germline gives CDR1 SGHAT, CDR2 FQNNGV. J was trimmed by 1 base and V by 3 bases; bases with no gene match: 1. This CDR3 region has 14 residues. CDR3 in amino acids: CASSFGQGQETQYF. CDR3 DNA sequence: TGTGCCAGCAGCTTTGGACAGGGCCAAGAGACCCAGTACTTC.

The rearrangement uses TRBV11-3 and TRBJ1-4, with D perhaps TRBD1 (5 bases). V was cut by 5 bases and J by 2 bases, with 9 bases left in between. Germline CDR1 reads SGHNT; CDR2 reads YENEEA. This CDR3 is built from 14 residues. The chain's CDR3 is CASSPGLTNEKLFF. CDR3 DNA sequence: TGTGCCAGCAGCCCAGGGTTGACTAATGAAAAACTGTTTTTT.

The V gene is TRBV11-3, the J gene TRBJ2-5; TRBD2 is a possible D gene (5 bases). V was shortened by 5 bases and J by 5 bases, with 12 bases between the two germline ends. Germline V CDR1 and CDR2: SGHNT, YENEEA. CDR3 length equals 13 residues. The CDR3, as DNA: TGTGCCAGCAGCCGCGGGTTGAAGGAGACCCAGTACTTC. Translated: CASSRGLKETQYF.

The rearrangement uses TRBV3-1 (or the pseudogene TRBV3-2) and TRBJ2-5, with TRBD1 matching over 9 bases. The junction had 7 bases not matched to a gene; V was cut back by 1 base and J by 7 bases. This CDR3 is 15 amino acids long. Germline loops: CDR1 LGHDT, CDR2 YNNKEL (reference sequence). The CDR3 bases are TGTGCCAGCAGCCAAGGACAGGGGGTCGTAGGGACCCAGTACTTC. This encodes CASSQGQGVVGTQYF.

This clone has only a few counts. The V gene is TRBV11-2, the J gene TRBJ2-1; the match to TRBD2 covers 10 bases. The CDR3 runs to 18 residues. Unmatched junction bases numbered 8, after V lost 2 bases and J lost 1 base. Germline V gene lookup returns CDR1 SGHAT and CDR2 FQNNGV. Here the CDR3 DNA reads TGTGCCAGCAGCTTAAAACTAGCGGGGATGGGGTCCTACAATGAGCAGTTCTTC. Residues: CASSLKLAGMGSYNEQFF.

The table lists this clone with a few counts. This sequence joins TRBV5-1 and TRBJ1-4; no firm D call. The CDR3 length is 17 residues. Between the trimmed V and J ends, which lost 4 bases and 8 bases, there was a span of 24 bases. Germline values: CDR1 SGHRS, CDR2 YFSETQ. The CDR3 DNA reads TGCGCCAGCAGCCTCCGCGGCGTCGCGGAGGCGGGGGAAAAACTGTTTTTT. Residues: CASSLRGVAEAGEKLFF.

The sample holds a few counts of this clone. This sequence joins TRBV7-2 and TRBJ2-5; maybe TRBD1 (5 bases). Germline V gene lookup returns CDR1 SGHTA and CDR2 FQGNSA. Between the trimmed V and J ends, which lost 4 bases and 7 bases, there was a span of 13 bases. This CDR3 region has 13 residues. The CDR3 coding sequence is TGTGCCAGCAGCTGGGGCTCTAAGGGGACCCAGTACTTC. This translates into CASSWGSKGTQYF.

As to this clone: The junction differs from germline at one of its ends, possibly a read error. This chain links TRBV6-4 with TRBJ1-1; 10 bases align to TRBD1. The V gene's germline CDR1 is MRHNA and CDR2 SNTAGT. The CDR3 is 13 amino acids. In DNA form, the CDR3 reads TGTGCCAGCAGTCCTAAACCGGGACAGGGGCGACAGTTT. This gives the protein CASSPKPGQGRQF.

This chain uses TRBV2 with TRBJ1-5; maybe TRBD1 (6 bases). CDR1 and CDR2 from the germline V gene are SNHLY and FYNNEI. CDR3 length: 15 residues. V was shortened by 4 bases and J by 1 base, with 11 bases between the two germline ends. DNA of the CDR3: TGTGCCAGCAGTGCCGGGGGGGCAAGCAATCAGCCCCAGCATTTT. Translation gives CASSAGGASNQPQHF. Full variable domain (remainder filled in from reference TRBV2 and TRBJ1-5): EPEVTQTPSHQVTQMGQEVILRCVPISNHLYFYWYRQILGQKVEFLVSFYNNEISEKSEIFDDQFSVERPDGSNFTLKIRSTKLEDSAMYFCASSAGGASNQPQHFGDGTRLSIL.

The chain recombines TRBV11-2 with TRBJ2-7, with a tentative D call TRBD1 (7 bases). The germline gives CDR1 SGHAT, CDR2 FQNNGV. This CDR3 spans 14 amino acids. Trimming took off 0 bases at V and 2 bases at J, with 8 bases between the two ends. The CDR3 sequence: CASSLDRGAYEQYF. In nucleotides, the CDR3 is TGTGCCAGCAGCTTAGACAGGGGGGCCTACGAGCAGTACTTC.

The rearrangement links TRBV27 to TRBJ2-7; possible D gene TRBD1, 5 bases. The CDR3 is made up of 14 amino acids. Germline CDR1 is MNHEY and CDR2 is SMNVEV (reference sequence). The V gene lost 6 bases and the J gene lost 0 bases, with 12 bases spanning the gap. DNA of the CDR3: TGTGCCAGCAGAAGGACACTGAGCTCCTACGAGCAGTACGTC. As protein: CASRRTLSSYEQYV.

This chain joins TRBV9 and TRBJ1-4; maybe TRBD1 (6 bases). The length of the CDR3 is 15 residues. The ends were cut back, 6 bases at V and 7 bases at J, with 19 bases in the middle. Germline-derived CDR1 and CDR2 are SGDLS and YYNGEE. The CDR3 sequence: CASTAGGARGEKLFF. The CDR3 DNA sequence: TGTGCCAGCACCGCTGGGGGGGCACGTGGTGAAAAACTGTTTTTT.

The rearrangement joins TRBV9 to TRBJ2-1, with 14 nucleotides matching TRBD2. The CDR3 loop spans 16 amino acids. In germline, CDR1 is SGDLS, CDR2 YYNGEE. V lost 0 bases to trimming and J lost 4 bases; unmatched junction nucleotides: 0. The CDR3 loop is CASSVGTSGGYNEQFF. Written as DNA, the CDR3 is TGTGCCAGCAGCGTAGGGACTAGCGGGGGGTACAATGAGCAGTTCTTC. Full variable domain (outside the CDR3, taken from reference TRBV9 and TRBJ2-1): DSGVTQTPKHLITATGQRVTLRCSPRSGDLSVYWYQQSLDQGLQFLIQYYNGEERAKGNILERFSAQQFPDLHSELNLSSLELGDSALYFCASSVGTSGGYNEQFFGPGTRLTVL.

The CDR3: CAWSVLRLAGGNIQYF. The CDR3 nucleotides are TGTGCCTGGAGTGTACTCAGGCTAGCGGGTGGAAACATTCAGTACTTC. This sequence joins TRBV30 and TRBJ2-4; 8 nucleotides match TRBD2. This CDR3 region has 16 residues. V dropped 0 bases and J dropped 6; count of bases not matched to a gene: 10. CDR1 is GTSNPN, CDR2 SVGIG, per germline (reference sequence).

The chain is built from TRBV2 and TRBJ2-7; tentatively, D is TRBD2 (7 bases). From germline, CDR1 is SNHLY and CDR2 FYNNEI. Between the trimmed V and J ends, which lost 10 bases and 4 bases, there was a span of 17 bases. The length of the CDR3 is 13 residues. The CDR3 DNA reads TGTGCCACCGAGGGGGGGCATAAGTACGAGCAGTACTTC. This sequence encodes CATEGGHKYEQYF.

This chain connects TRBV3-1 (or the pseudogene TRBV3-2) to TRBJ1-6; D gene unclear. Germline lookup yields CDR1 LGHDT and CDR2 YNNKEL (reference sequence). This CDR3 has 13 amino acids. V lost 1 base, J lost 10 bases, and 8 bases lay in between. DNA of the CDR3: TGTGCCAGCAGCCAAGTAGACTCCTCACCCCTCCACTTT. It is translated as CASSQVDSSPLHF.

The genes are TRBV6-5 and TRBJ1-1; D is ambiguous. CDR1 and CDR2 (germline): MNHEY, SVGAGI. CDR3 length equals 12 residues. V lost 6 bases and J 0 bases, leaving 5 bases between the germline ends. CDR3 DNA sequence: TGTGCCAGCAGAAACTTGAACACTGAAGCTTTCTTT. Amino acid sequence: CASRNLNTEAFF.

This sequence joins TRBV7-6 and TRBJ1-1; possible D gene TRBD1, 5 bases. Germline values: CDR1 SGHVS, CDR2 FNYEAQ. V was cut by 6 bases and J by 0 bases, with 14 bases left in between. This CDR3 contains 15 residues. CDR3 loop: CASSVMLGLNTEAFF. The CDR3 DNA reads TGTGCCAGCAGTGTTATGTTGGGGCTGAACACTGAAGCTTTCTTT.

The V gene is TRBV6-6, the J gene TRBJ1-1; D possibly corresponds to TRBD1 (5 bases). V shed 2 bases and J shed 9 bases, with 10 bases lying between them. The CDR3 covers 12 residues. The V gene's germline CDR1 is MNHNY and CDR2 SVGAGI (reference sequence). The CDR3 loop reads CASSYTSGKAFF. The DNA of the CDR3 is TGTGCCAGCAGTTACACGTCAGGGAAAGCTTTCTTT.

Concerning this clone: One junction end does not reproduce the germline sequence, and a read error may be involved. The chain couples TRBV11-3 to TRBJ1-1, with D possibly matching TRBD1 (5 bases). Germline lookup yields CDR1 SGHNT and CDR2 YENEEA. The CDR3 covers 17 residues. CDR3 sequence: CASSLGPGDSVTPILSF. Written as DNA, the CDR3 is TGTGCCAGCAGCTTAGGCCCCGGAGACAGCGTGACACCCATACTTTCGTTT.

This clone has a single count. In DNA form, the CDR3 reads TGCGCCAGCAGCGCTGGGACAGGGCGGAGCACTGAAGCTTTCTTT. It specifies CASSAGTGRSTEAFF. The chain combines TRBV10-1 with TRBJ1-1; 9 positions match TRBD1. This CDR3 is 15 amino acids long. With 6 bases clipped from V and 4 bases from J, the junction kept 9 bases outside the gene matches. Germline V gene data show CDR1 as WNHNN and CDR2 as SYGVQD (reference sequence).

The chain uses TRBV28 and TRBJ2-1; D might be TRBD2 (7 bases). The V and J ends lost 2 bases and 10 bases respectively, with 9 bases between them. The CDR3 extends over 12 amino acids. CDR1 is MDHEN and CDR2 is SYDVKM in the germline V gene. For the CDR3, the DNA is TGTGCCAGCAGTTTAGGGGGGGGCGAGCAGTTCTTC. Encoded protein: CASSLGGGEQFF.

The CDR3, as DNA: TGTGCCAGCAGTTTATCCCAGGGCAGGGGCAGGCGAGGCTACACCTTC. Protein: CASSLSQGRGRRGYTF. V and J are TRBV27 and TRBJ1-2; tentatively, D is TRBD1 (6 bases). The CDR3 runs to 16 residues. V was shortened by 0 bases and J by 8 bases, with 19 bases between the two germline ends. Germline V gives CDR1 MNHEY, CDR2 SMNVEV (reference sequence).

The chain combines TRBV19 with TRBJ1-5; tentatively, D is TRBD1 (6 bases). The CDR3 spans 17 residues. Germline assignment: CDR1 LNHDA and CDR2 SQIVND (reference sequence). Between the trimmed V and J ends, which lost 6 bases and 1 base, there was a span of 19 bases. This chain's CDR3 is CASSDNRAGWSNQPQHF. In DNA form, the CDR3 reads TGTGCCAGTAGCGATAACAGGGCAGGCTGGAGCAATCAGCCCCAGCATTTT.

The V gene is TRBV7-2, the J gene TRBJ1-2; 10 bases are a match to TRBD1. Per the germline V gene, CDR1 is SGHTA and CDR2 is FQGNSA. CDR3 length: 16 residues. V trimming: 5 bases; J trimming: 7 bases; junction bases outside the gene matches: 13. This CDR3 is CASSTYSGTGDGGYTF. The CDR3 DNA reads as TGTGCCAGCAGCACATATTCCGGGACAGGGGATGGTGGCTACACCTTC.

The CDR3 region has the DNA TGTGCCAGTAGCTGGGACAGGGCAGACACTGAAGCTTTCTTT. Residues: CASSWDRADTEAFF. This chain links TRBV19 with TRBJ1-1, with 9 positions matching TRBD1. CDR3 length equals 14 residues. The V segment lost 6 bases and the J segment 3 bases; nucleotides outside the gene matches: 5. Germline CDR1 LNHDA, CDR2 SQIVND (reference sequence).

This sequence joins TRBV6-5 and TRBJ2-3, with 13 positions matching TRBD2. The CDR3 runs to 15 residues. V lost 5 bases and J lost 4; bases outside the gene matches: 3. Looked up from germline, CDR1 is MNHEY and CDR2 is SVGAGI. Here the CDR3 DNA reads TGTGCCAGCAGTAGACTAGCGGGGGGAGCAGATACGCAGTATTTT. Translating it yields CASSRLAGGADTQYF.

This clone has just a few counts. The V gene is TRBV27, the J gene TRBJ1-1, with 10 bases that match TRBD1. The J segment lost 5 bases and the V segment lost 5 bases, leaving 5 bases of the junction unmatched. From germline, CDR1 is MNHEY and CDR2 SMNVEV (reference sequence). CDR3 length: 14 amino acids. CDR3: CASSPRTGGTEAFF. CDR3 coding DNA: TGTGCCAGCAGTCCAAGGACAGGGGGGACTGAAGCTTTCTTT.

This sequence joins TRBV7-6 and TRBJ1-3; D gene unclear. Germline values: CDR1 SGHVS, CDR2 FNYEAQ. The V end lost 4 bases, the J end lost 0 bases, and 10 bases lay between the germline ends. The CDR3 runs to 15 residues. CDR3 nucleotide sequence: TGTGCCAGCAGCTCAGACATCTCCTCTGGAAACACCATATATTTT. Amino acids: CASSSDISSGNTIYF.

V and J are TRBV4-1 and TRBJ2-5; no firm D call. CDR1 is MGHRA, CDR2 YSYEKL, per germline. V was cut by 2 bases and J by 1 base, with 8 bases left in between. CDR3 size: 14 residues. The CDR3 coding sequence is TGCGCCAGCAGCCAACGACTTGTCCAAGAGACCCAGTACTTC. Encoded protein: CASSQRLVQETQYF.

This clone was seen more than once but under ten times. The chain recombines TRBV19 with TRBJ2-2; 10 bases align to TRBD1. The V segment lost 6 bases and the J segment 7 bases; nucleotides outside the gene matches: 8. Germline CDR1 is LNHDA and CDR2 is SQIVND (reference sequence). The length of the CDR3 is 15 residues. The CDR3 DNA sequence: TGTGCCAGTAGACCGAGACAGGGGGCCGGCGGGGAGCTGTTTTTT. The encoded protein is CASRPRQGAGGELFF. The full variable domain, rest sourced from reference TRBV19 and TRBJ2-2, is DGGITQSPKYLFRKEGQNVTLSCEQNLNHDAMYWYRQDPGQGLRLIYYSQIVNDFQKGDIAEGYSVSREKKESFPLTVTSAQKNPTAFYLCASRPRQGAGGELFFGEGSRLTVL.

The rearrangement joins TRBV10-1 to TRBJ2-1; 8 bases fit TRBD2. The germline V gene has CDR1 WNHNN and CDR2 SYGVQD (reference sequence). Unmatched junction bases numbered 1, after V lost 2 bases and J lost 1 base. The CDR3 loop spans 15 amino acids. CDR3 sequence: CASSESGGSYNEQFF. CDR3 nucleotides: TGCGCCAGCAGTGAGAGCGGGGGATCCTACAATGAGCAGTTCTTC.